This TCR beta chain was found in a study of T cells after yellow fever vaccination. Template switching with 5'RACE generated the TCR cDNA and added a universal primer site and UMIs. TCRdb ran MiXCR on the 5' RACE reads and lists one entry per CDR3 protein. The table lists fewer than 650,000 distinct CDR3 sequences, just over 20% of them singletons, with roughly 16% in the top ten. Germline V gene lookup returns CDR1 DFQATT and CDR2 SNEGSKA (reference sequence). This CDR3 has 14 amino acids. V lost 2 bases and J lost 3, with 14 bases in between. Overall study results and limits: There was a small share of clonotypes that showed up in both the CD4 and CD8 compartments. Post-booster samples contained most primary-vaccination clones (around 96% CD4, around 90% CD8).

Turning to this clonotype: As yet, its antigen is unknown.

This clonotype was obtained from a man between 18 and 35 years old who received the YFV17D yellow fever vaccine. The chain has TRBV20-1 and TRBJ2-7, with D unresolved. The sample was PBMCs, taken around 3 weeks after the first yellow fever vaccination. The CDR3 nucleotides are TGCAGTGCTAGAATCAATAACGTAGGCTACGAGCAGTACGTC. Translated: CSARINNVGYEQYV.